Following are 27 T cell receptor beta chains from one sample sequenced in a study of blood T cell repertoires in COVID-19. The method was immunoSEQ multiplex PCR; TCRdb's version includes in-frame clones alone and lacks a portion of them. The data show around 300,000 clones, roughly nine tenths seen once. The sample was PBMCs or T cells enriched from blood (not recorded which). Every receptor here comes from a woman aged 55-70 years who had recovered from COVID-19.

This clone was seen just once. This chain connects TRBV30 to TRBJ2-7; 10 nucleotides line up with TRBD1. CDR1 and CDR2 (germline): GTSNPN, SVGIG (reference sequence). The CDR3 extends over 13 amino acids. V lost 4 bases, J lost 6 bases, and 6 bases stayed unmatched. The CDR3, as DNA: TGTGCCTGGACCCCCGGGACAGGGGTCGAGCAGTACTTC. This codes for CAWTPGTGVEQYF.

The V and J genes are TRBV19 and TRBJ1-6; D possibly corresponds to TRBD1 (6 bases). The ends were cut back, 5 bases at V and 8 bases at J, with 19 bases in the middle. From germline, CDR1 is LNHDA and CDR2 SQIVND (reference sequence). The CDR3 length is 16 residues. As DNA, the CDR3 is TGTGCCAGTAGTCCTCGGAGGGGGAGGGTACATTCACCCCTCCACTTT. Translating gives CASSPRRGRVHSPLHF.

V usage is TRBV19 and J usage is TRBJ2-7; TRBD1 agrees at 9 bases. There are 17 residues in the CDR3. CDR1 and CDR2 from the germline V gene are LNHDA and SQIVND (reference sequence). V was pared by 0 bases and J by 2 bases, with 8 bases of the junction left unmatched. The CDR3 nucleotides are TGTGCCAGTAGTATAGAAAACCCGGGACAGGGCGCCTACGAGCAGTACTTC. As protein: CASSIENPGQGAYEQYF.

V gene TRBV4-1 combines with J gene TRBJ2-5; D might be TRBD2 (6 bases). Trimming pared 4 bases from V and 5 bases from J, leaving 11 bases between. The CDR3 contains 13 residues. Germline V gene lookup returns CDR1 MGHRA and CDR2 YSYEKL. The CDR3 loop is CASSLSGGETQYF. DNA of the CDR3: TGCGCCAGCAGCCTAAGTGGGGGGGAGACCCAGTACTTC.

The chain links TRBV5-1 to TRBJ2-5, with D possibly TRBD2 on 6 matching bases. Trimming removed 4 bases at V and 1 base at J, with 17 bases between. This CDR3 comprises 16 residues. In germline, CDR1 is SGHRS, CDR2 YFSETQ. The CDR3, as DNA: TGCGCCAGCAGCGCGAGCGGTCGGGGACTCCAAGAGACCCAGTACTTC. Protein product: CASSASGRGLQETQYF.

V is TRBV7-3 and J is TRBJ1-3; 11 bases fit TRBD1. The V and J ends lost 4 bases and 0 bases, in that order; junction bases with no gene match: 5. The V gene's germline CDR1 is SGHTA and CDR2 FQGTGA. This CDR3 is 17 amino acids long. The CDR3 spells CASSSHGTGGSGNTIYF. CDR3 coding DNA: TGTGCCAGCAGCTCCCACGGGACAGGGGGCTCTGGAAACACCATATATTTT. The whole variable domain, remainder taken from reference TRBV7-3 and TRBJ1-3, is GAGVSQTPSNKVTEKGKYVELRCDPISGHTALYWYRQSLGQGPEFLIYFQGTGAADDSGLPNDRFFAVRPEGSVSTLKIQRTERGDSAVYLCASSSHGTGGSGNTIYFGEGSWLTVV.

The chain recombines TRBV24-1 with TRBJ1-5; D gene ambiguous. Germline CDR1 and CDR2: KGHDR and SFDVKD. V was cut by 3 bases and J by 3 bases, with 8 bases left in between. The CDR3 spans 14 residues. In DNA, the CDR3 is TGTGCCACCAGTGATGGAGGTTTCAATCAGCCCCAGCATTTT. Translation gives CATSDGGFNQPQHF.

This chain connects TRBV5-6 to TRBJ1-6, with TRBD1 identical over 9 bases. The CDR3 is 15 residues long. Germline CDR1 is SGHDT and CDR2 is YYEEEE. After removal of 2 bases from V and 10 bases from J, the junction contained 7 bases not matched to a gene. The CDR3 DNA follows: TGTGCCAGCAGCTTCCGACAGGGGGGGGGCTCACCCCTCCACTTT. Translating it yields CASSFRQGGGSPLHF.

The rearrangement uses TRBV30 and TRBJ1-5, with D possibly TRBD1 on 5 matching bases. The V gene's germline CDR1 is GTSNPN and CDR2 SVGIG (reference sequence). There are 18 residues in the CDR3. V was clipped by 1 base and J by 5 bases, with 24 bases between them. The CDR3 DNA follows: TGTGCCTGGAGTGACCCCTTCTTTGCCAGGGAGGAGGATCAGCCCCAGCATTTT. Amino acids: CAWSDPFFAREEDQPQHF.

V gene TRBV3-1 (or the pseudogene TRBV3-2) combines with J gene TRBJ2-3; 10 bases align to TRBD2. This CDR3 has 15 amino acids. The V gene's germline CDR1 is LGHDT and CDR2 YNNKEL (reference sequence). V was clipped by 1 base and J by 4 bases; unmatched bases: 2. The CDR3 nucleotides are TGTGCCAGCAGCCAAGCTAGCGGGAGTGCAGATACGCAGTATTTT. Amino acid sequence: CASSQASGSADTQYF.

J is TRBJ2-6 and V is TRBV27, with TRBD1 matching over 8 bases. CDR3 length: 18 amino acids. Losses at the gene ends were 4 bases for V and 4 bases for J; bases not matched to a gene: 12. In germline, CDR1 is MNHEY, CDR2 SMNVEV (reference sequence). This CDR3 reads CASSSSGQGLLGANVLTF. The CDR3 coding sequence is TGTGCCAGCAGTTCATCAGGACAGGGACTCTTGGGGGCCAACGTCCTGACTTTC.

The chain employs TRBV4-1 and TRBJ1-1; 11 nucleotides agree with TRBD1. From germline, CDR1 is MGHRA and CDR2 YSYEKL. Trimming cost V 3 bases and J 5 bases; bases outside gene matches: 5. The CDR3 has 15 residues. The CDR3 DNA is TGCGCCAGCAGCCAGGACAGGGGGCCGGATACTGAAGCTTTCTTT. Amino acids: CASSQDRGPDTEAFF.

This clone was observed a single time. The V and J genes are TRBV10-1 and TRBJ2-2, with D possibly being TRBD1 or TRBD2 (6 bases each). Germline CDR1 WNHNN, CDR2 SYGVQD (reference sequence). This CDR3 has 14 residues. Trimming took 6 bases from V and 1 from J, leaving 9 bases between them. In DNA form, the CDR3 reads TGCGCCAGCAGGGAGGGACAGAACACCGGGGAGCTGTTTTTT. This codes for CASREGQNTGELFF.

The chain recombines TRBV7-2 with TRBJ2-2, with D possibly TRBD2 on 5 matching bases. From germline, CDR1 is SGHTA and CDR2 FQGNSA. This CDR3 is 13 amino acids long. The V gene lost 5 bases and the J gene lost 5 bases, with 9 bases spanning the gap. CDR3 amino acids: CASSPSGTGELFF. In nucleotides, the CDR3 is TGTGCCAGCAGCCCCTCGGGGACCGGGGAGCTGTTTTTT.

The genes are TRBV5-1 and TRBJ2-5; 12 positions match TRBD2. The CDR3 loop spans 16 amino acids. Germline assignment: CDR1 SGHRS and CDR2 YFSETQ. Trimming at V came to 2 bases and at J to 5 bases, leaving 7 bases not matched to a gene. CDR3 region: CASSFLAGGGMETQYF. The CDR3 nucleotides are TGCGCCAGCAGCTTCCTAGCGGGAGGGGGTATGGAGACCCAGTACTTC.

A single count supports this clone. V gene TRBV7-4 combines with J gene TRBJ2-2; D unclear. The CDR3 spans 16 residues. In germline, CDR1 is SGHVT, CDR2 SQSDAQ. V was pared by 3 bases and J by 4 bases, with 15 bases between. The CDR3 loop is CASSFCPLLSTGELFF. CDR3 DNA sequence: TGTGCCAGCAGCTTTTGTCCATTACTGAGCACCGGGGAGCTGTTTTTT.

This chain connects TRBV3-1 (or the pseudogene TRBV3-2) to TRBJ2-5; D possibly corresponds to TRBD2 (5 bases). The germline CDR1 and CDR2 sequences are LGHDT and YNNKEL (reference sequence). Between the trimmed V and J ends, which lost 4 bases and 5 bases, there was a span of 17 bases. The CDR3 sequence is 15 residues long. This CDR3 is CASSPASHVRETQYF. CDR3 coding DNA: TGTGCCAGCAGCCCAGCTAGCCACGTTCGGGAGACCCAGTACTTC.

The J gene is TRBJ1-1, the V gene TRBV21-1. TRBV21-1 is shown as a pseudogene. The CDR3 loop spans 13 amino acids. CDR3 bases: TGTGCCAGCAGCCAAAGTCAGGGCGGGGGGGCTTTCTTT. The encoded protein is CASSQSQGGGAFF.

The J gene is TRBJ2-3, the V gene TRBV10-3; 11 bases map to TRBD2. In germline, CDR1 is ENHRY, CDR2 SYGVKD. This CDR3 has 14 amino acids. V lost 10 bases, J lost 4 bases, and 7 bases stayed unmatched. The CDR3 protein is CASWASGGSDTQYF. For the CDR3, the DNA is TGTGCCAGCTGGGCTAGCGGGGGGTCAGATACGCAGTATTTT.

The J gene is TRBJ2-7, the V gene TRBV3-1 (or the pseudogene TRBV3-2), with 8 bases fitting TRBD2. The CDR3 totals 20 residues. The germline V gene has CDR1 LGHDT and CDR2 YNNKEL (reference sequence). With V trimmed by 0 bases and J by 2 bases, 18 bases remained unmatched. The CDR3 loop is CASSQEKPPVGSGMAYEQYF. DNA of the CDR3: TGTGCCAGCAGCCAAGAAAAGCCCCCTGTGGGTAGCGGGATGGCCTACGAGCAGTACTTC.

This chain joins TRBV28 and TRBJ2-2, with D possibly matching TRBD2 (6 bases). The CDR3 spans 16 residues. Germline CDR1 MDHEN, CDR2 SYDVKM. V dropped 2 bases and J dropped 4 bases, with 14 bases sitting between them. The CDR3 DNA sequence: TGTGCCAGCAGTTTAGTTGGGGGGACCGCCACCGGGGAGCTGTTTTTT. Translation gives CASSLVGGTATGELFF.

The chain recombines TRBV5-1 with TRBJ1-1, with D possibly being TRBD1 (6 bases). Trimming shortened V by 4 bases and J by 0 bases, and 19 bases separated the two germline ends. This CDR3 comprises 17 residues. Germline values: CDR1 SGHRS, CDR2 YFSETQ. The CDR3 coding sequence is TGCGCCAGCAGCCTGCGACGACAGGAGACATTGAACACTGAAGCTTTCTTT. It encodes CASSLRRQETLNTEAFF.

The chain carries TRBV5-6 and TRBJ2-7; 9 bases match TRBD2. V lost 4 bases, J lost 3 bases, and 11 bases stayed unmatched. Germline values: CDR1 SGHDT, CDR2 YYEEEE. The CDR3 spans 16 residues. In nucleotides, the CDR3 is TGTGCCAGCAGCCCTCTTGGTGCGGGAGGGGGCTACGAGCAGTACTTC. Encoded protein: CASSPLGAGGGYEQYF.

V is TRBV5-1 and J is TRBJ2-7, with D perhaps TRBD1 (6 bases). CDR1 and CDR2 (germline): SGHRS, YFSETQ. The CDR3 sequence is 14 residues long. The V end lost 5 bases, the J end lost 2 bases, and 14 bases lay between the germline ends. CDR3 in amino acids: CASRGQDFTYEQYF. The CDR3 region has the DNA TGCGCCAGCAGGGGACAAGACTTTACCTACGAGCAGTACTTC.

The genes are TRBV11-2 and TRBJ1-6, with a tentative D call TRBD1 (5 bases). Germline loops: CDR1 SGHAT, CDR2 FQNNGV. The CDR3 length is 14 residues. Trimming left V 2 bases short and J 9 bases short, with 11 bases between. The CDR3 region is CASSLRQTFSPLHF. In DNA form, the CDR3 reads TGTGCCAGCAGCTTACGACAGACATTTTCACCCCTCCACTTT.

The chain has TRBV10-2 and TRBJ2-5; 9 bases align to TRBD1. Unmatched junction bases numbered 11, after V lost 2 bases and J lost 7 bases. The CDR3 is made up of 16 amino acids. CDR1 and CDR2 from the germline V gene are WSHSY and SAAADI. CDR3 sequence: CASSERGNRGRVTQYF. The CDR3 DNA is TGCGCCAGCAGTGAGAGGGGGAACAGGGGGCGAGTGACCCAGTACTTC.

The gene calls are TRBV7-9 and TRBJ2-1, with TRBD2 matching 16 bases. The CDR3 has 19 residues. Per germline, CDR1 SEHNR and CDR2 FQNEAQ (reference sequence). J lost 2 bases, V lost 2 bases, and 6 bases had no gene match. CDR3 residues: CASSLMGLAGGTTYNEQFF. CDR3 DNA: TGTGCCAGCAGCTTAATGGGACTAGCGGGGGGGACGACCTACAATGAGCAGTTCTTC.